Detailed here is one T cell receptor beta chain. Sequencing targeted TCR beta in blood CD8+ and CD4+ T cells. This entry belongs to a study of CD8 T cells in Susac syndrome. Reverse transcription used roughly 0.45 to 1 ug RNA and random hexamers. TCRdb independently ran MiXCR on the immunoSEQ multiplex PCR reads; one entry per CDR3 protein. The repertoire holds some 110,000 distinct CDR3 sequences, about 93% seen once, with about 0.29% in the top ten. This CDR3 is 16 amino acids long. Germline CDR1 reads MNHNS; CDR2 reads SASEGT. V lost 5 bases, J lost 5 bases, and 21 bases lay in between. This sequence originates from a human donor with Susac syndrome. The sequencing sample was made of CD8+ T cells from PBMCs. This chain uses TRBV6-1 with TRBJ2-5; D possibly corresponds to TRBD1 (6 bases). This CDR3 reads CASSPGTFRVDETQYF. DNA for the CDR3: TGTGCCAGCAGTCCCGGGACATTTCGGGTCGACGAGACCCAGTACTTC.